This is a list of T cell receptor beta chains from one sample in a study of T cell responses to AZD1222 COVID-19 vaccine. The assay was immunoSEQ multiplex PCR, and TCRdb's table has in-frame clones only and misses some. The sample lists about 120,000 clones, 75% to 90% occurring once. The specimen comprised peripheral blood, sampled on day 0 of AZD1222 vaccination. Receptors originate from an adult in good health. CDR3s leave out the opening cysteine and the closing phenylalanine or tryptophan.

>12|TRBV7-8|TRBJ1-2
ASSLGASNYGYT
>12|TRBV30|TRBJ1-6
AWRRTAYNSPLH
>12|TRBV7-8|TRBJ1-2
ASTSWGSNYGYT
>13|TRBV4-2|TRBJ2-2
ASSQTSGNTGELF
>12|TRBV19|TRBJ1-1
ASSISTRVPEAF
>13|TRBV7-8|TRBJ1-4
ASSLSGKEREKLF
>13|TRBV28|TRBJ2-7
ASRPRTGVLYEQY
>13|TRBV6-1|TRBJ1-1
ASSEWPKAGTEAF
>13|TRBV6-5|TRBJ1-4
ASSYSWSRDEKLF
>12|TRBV28|TRBJ2-3
ASSPGTGGNTQY
>13|TRBV4-2|TRBJ2-2
ASSPRVAEAGELF
>13|TRBV5-1|TRBJ2-6
ASSSGSSGANVLT
>12|TRBV6-1|TRBJ1-2
ASSEVGQSYGYT
>10|TRBV12-3/TRBV12-4|TRBJ1-2
ASSVGGYGYT
>14|TRBV9|TRBJ2-3
ASSVGAGEPGDTQY